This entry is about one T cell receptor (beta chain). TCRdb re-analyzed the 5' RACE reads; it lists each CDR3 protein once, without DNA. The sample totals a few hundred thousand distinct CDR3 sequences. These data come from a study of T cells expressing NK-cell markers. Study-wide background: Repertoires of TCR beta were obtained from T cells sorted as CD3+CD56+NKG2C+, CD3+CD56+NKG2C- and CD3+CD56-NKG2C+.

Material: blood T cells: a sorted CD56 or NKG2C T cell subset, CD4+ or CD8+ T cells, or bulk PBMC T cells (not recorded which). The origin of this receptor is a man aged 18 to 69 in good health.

The CDR3 sequence: CASSLSWGRGQDTQYF. This chain links TRBV27 with TRBJ2-3; TCRdb names TRBD1, which stays unverified in the absence of DNA. This CDR3 region has 16 residues. In germline, CDR1 is MNHEY, CDR2 SMNVEV (reference sequence).